These 31 T cell receptor beta chains originate from one sample sequenced in a study of T cell responses to AZD1222 COVID-19 vaccine. Sequencing was performed with immunoSEQ multiplex PCR; in TCRdb, only in-frame clones are kept and a portion is missing. The repertoire includes approximately 74,000 clones, 86% of them detected once, and roughly 2.7% sits in the top ten. This material consisted of peripheral blood, taken on day 0 of AZD1222 vaccination. All receptors derive from an adult in good health.

The genes are TRBV9 and TRBJ1-4, with D possibly matching TRBD1 (6 bases). The CDR3 sequence is 14 residues long. Germline CDR1 is SGDLS and CDR2 is YYNGEE. The germline V and J ends were trimmed by 4 bases and 4 bases, with 11 bases remaining between them. The CDR3 reads CASSPRGDNEKLFF. The CDR3, as DNA: TGTGCCAGCAGCCCGAGGGGGGATAATGAAAAACTGTTTTTT.

This sequence joins TRBV3-1 (or the pseudogene TRBV3-2) and TRBJ2-2, with D unclear. The CDR3 consists of 17 residues. The germline V gene encodes CDR1 LGHDT and CDR2 YNNKEL (reference sequence). V was shortened by 4 bases and J by 2 bases, with 17 bases between the two germline ends. In DNA, the CDR3 is TGTGCCAGCAGCCGTATCAGAAGGGCATCTAACACCGGGGAGCTGTTTTTT. Its translation: CASSRIRRASNTGELFF.

The rearrangement links TRBV7-9 to TRBJ2-3; a weak D match, TRBD1 (6 bases). This CDR3 has 14 amino acids. Germline loops: CDR1 SEHNR, CDR2 FQNEAQ (reference sequence). V was clipped by 1 base and J by 6 bases, with 11 bases between them. This CDR3 reads CASSLVQGADTQYF. The CDR3 region has the DNA TGTGCCAGCAGCTTAGTACAGGGCGCCGATACGCAGTATTTT.

V is TRBV7-2 and J is TRBJ1-5, with D maybe TRBD1 (6 bases). Trimming stripped 6 bases from V and 6 bases from J, with 15 bases between. Germline V gene data show CDR1 as SGHTA and CDR2 as FQGNSA. The CDR3 covers 14 residues. The CDR3 region has the DNA TGTGCCAGCAGTTATTCAGGGGCCGGTCAGCCCCAGCATTTT. Its translation is CASSYSGAGQPQHF. Supplemented by reference TRBV7-2 and TRBJ1-5, the full variable domain reads GAGVSQSPSNKVTEKGKDVELRCDPISGHTALYWYRQSLGQGLEFLIYFQGNSAPDKSGLPSDRFSAERTGGSVSTLTIQRTQQEDSAVYLCASSYSGAGQPQHFGDGTRLSIL.

This clone showed up just a few times. The chain uses TRBV6-5 and TRBJ2-5; unclear D gene. V gave up 8 bases and J gave up 5 bases, with 18 bases separating them. Germline loops: CDR1 MNHEY, CDR2 SVGAGI. The CDR3 contains 14 residues. The CDR3 bases are TGTGCCAGCTCCCCTAGGTCGCTGGAGGAGACCCAGTACTTC. Protein sequence: CASSPRSLEETQYF.

This chain connects TRBV5-1 to TRBJ1-1; no firm D call. This CDR3 has 14 residues. Germline V gene data show CDR1 as SGHRS and CDR2 as YFSETQ. V was cut by 0 bases and J by 8 bases, with 14 bases left in between. In DNA form, the CDR3 reads TGCGCCAGCAGCTTGGCCGGACGCCCCGAAGAAGCTTTCTTT. Translated: CASSLAGRPEEAFF.

The rearrangement joins TRBV19 to TRBJ1-2; TRBD1 might be the D (6 bases). Germline V lookup: CDR1 LNHDA, CDR2 SQIVND (reference sequence). V lost 7 bases, J lost 2 bases, and 14 bases lay in between. This CDR3 is built from 14 residues. CDR3 in amino acids: CASTPKQGNYGYTF. CDR3 coding DNA: TGTGCCAGTACCCCTAAACAGGGAAACTATGGCTACACCTTC.

This chain connects TRBV7-9 to TRBJ2-3, with D possibly being TRBD1 or TRBD2 (7 bases each). This CDR3 comprises 16 residues. The germline V gene encodes CDR1 SEHNR and CDR2 FQNEAQ (reference sequence). V lost 6 bases, J lost 4 bases, and 20 bases lay in between. The CDR3 DNA reads as TGTGCCAGCAGTTTCCAACAGGGGAGGGTCCCAGATACGCAGTATTTT. This translates into CASSFQQGRVPDTQYF.

A word on this clone: It is likely a read error, because the conserved phenylalanine at the end of the CDR3 is missing. The DNA is left out, because the CDR3 cannot be placed on it with certainty; the CDR3 is given as TCRdb lists it. The CDR3 protein is CASSEDRDSSV. The rearrangement links TRBV2 to TRBJ2-3; the table's D gene call, TRBD2, was not cross checked with the DNA. The CDR3 contains 11 residues when both ends are counted. Germline V gene lookup returns CDR1 SNHLY and CDR2 FYNNEI.

V and J are TRBV18 and TRBJ2-1; the match to TRBD1 covers 8 bases. Unmatched junction bases numbered 0, after V lost 6 bases and J lost 5 bases. From germline, CDR1 is KGHSH and CDR2 LQKENI. This CDR3 is 12 amino acids long. CDR3 bases: TGTGCCAGCTCGGGACAGGACAATGAGCAGTTCTTC. This codes for CASSGQDNEQFF.

This chain uses TRBV5-1 with TRBJ1-2; D gene ambiguous. Germline V gene sequence: CDR1 SGHRS, CDR2 YFSETQ. There are 13 residues in the CDR3. Trimming cost V 5 bases and J 3 bases, with 11 bases left between them. The CDR3 bases are TGCGCCAGCAGTCGGGAGATCGACTATGGCTACACCTTC. Its translation is CASSREIDYGYTF.

This chain joins TRBV29-1 and TRBJ1-1; D call uncertain. CDR3 length: 13 residues. With 2 bases removed from V and 0 bases from J, the gap between germline ends came to 7 bases. Per germline, CDR1 SQVTM and CDR2 ANQGSEA. CDR3 in amino acids: CSVESAMNTEAFF. In DNA form, the CDR3 reads TGCAGCGTTGAATCTGCCATGAACACTGAAGCTTTCTTT.

The V and J genes are TRBV25-1 and TRBJ1-1; no firm D call. Trimming pared 2 bases from V and 1 base from J, leaving 11 bases between. The CDR3 has 15 amino acids. The V gene's germline CDR1 is MGHDK and CDR2 SYGVNS. CDR3 nucleotides: TGTGCCAGCAGTGAAGGAGGAGCTTCGAACACTGAAGCTTTCTTT. Translated: CASSEGGASNTEAFF.

The chain carries TRBV12-3 or TRBV12-4 and TRBJ1-1; D gene unclear. This CDR3 is built from 13 residues. Trimming took 6 bases from V and 3 from J, leaving 11 bases between them. The chain's CDR3 is CASSPRRDTEAFF. The CDR3 DNA is TGTGCCAGCAGCCCTCGCCGAGACACTGAAGCTTTCTTT.

This clone was seen only once. The CDR3 region is CASSLFARDYEQYF. CDR3 DNA sequence: TGTGCCAGCAGCTTGTTTGCTAGGGATTACGAGCAGTACTTC. The chain recombines TRBV7-9 with TRBJ2-7; no clear D. The germline V gene encodes CDR1 SEHNR and CDR2 FQNEAQ (reference sequence). V lost 3 bases to trimming and J lost 4 bases, with 13 bases between them. The CDR3 sequence is 14 residues long.

The chain joins TRBV19 to TRBJ1-5; D remains ambiguous. The CDR3 has 15 amino acids. Germline V CDR1 and CDR2: LNHDA, SQIVND (reference sequence). The V gene lost 1 base and the J gene lost 7 bases, with 14 bases spanning the gap. CDR3: CASSIGVGSEQPQHF. The DNA of the CDR3 is TGTGCCAGTAGTATAGGAGTAGGTTCCGAGCAGCCCCAGCATTTT. Using reference TRBV19 and TRBJ1-5 for the parts outside the CDR3, the full variable domain is DGGITQSPKYLFRKEGQNVTLSCEQNLNHDAMYWYRQDPGQGLRLIYYSQIVNDFQKGDIAEGYSVSREKKESFPLTVTSAQKNPTAFYLCASSIGVGSEQPQHFGDGTRLSIL.

The rearrangement uses TRBV19 and TRBJ1-5; perhaps TRBD1 as D (6 bases). Deletions cut 2 bases from V and 2 bases from J, with 16 bases between. The CDR3 extends over 17 amino acids. The V gene's germline CDR1 is LNHDA and CDR2 SQIVND (reference sequence). The CDR3 bases are TGTGCCAGTAGTATATATACAGGGTCGTTGGGCAATCAGCCCCAGCATTTT. It encodes CASSIYTGSLGNQPQHF. The full variable domain, with the rest looked up from reference TRBV19 and TRBJ1-5, is DGGITQSPKYLFRKEGQNVTLSCEQNLNHDAMYWYRQDPGQGLRLIYYSQIVNDFQKGDIAEGYSVSREKKESFPLTVTSAQKNPTAFYLCASSIYTGSLGNQPQHFGDGTRLSIL.

V gene TRBV3-1 (or the pseudogene TRBV3-2) combines with J gene TRBJ1-4; tentative D call: TRBD1 (6 bases). Germline-derived CDR1 and CDR2 are LGHDT and YNNKEL (reference sequence). Deletions cut 3 bases from V and 5 bases from J, with 16 bases between. The CDR3 totals 16 residues. The CDR3 loop reads CASSHALRGVNEKLFF. CDR3 DNA sequence: TGTGCCAGCAGCCATGCCTTAAGGGGGGTCAATGAAAAACTGTTTTTT.

The V gene is TRBV3-1 (or the pseudogene TRBV3-2), the J gene TRBJ2-5; D remains unclear. V was cut by 1 base and J by 5 bases, with 8 bases left in between. Germline values: CDR1 LGHDT, CDR2 YNNKEL (reference sequence). The CDR3 runs 13 residues. The CDR3 sequence is CASSQGRWETQYF. DNA for the CDR3: TGTGCCAGCAGCCAAGGACGGTGGGAGACCCAGTACTTC.

The chain joins TRBV4-1 to TRBJ2-3, with D perhaps assigned TRBD1 or TRBD2 (5 bases each). This CDR3 region has 18 residues. Trimming removed 0 bases from V and 4 bases from J, with 20 bases in between. CDR1 MGHRA and CDR2 YSYEKL come from the germline V gene. The CDR3 nucleotides are TGCGCCAGCAGCCAAGAATCCGGGACGCAAGTAATGTCAGATACGCAGTATTTT. This codes for CASSQESGTQVMSDTQYF.

V is TRBV6-5 and J is TRBJ2-7, with 9 positions matching TRBD1. Germline trimming cut 6 bases from V and 3 bases from J; bases unmatched to any gene: 6. The CDR3 loop spans 14 amino acids. Germline CDR1 and CDR2: MNHEY and SVGAGI. Written as DNA, the CDR3 is TGTGCCAGCAGCCCCGGGACAGGGAACTACGAGCAGTACTTC. It encodes CASSPGTGNYEQYF.

In its sample, this clone was seen a few times. This chain joins TRBV11-1 and TRBJ1-2; TRBD1 aligns across 10 bases. The V gene end was trimmed by 5 bases and the J gene end by 8 bases; junction bases not matched to a gene: 14. CDR1 SGHAT and CDR2 FQDESV come from the germline V gene (reference sequence). The CDR3 sequence is 16 residues long. The CDR3 here is CASSQYGTGVLEGYTF. The CDR3 region has the DNA TGTGCCAGCAGCCAATACGGGACAGGGGTTCTCGAGGGCTACACCTTC.

The chain recombines TRBV15 with TRBJ2-7, with D maybe TRBD2 (6 bases). Germline V gene data show CDR1 as LNHNV and CDR2 as YYDKDF (reference sequence). The CDR3 totals 14 residues. The V end was cut by 1 base, the J end by 4 bases, with 11 bases between. Here the CDR3 DNA reads TGTGCCACCAGCAGAGGGGAGGAGGGGTACGAGCAGTACTTC. This gives the protein CATSRGEEGYEQYF.

V and J are TRBV30 and TRBJ2-7, with D hard to call. Trimming cost V 5 bases and J 4 bases, with 12 bases left between them. This CDR3 has 12 residues. Per germline, CDR1 GTSNPN and CDR2 SVGIG (reference sequence). CDR3 sequence: CAWVAGQYEQYF. The CDR3 region has the DNA TGTGCCTGGGTAGCAGGCCAATACGAGCAGTACTTC.

The V call is TRBV29-1, the J call TRBJ1-1, with D unresolved. This CDR3 is built from 11 residues. Looked up from germline, CDR1 is SQVTM and CDR2 is ANQGSEA. Trimming removed 4 bases from V and 1 base from J, with 4 bases in between. CDR3: CSVAWNTEAFF. CDR3 DNA: TGCAGCGTTGCATGGAACACTGAAGCTTTCTTT. The full variable domain, rest sourced from reference TRBV29-1 and TRBJ1-1, is SAVISQKPSRDICQRGTSLTIQCQVDSQVTMMFWYRQQPGQSLTLIATANQGSEATYESGFVIDKFPISRPNLTFSTLTVSNMSPEDSSIYLCSVAWNTEAFFGQGTRLTVV.

J is TRBJ2-2 and V is TRBV4-1; 11 bases are shared with TRBD1. The CDR3 is made up of 15 amino acids. CDR1 MGHRA and CDR2 YSYEKL come from the germline V gene. Losses at the gene ends were 4 bases for V and 4 bases for J; bases not matched to a gene: 2. CDR3 region: CASSRTGGITGELFF. The CDR3 DNA follows: TGCGCCAGCAGCCGGACAGGGGGCATCACCGGGGAGCTGTTTTTT.

The chain carries TRBV9 and TRBJ2-3; 7 nucleotides match TRBD2. This CDR3 spans 14 amino acids. Germline CDR1 SGDLS, CDR2 YYNGEE. V was clipped by 3 bases and J by 3 bases; unmatched bases: 4. This CDR3 reads CASSAPGGTDTQYF. The CDR3, as DNA: TGTGCCAGCAGCGCCCCCGGGGGGACAGATACGCAGTATTTT.

The chain carries TRBV28 and TRBJ1-1; tentative D call: TRBD1 (6 bases). The V end was cut by 4 bases, the J end by 2 bases, with 17 bases between. CDR3 length equals 16 residues. Germline CDR1 is MDHEN and CDR2 is SYDVKM. The CDR3 loop reads CASSSLTDRFNTEAFF. The CDR3 DNA reads TGTGCCAGCAGTTCCCTCACGGACAGATTTAACACTGAAGCTTTCTTT.

The chain links TRBV4-2 to TRBJ2-4; tentative D call: TRBD1 (5 bases). The CDR3 totals 17 residues. Trimming took 3 bases from V and 0 from J, leaving 15 bases between them. Germline V lookup: CDR1 LGHNA, CDR2 YNFKEQ. The CDR3 is CASSHGTGLLAKNIQYF. DNA of the CDR3: TGTGCCAGCAGCCACGGCACAGGCCTCCTAGCCAAAAACATTCAGTACTTC.

The rearrangement uses TRBV5-8 and TRBJ2-5, with a tentative D call TRBD2 (5 bases). Germline V gene data show CDR1 as SGHTS and CDR2 as YDEGEE. The CDR3 is made up of 11 amino acids. The germline V and J ends were trimmed by 5 bases and 13 bases, with 15 bases remaining between them. The DNA of the CDR3 is TGTGCCAGCAGTAGAGGGCCGACGCCGTACTTC. Translation gives CASSRGPTPYF.

J is TRBJ2-2 and V is TRBV4-1; TRBD2 agrees at 9 bases. V lost 1 base to trimming and J lost 6 bases; unmatched junction nucleotides: 3. Germline lookup yields CDR1 MGHRA and CDR2 YSYEKL. This CDR3 comprises 15 residues. In nucleotides, the CDR3 is TGCGCCAGCAGCCAAGTTGGCGGGGGGGCCGGGGAGCTGTTTTTT. This gives the protein CASSQVGGGAGELFF.